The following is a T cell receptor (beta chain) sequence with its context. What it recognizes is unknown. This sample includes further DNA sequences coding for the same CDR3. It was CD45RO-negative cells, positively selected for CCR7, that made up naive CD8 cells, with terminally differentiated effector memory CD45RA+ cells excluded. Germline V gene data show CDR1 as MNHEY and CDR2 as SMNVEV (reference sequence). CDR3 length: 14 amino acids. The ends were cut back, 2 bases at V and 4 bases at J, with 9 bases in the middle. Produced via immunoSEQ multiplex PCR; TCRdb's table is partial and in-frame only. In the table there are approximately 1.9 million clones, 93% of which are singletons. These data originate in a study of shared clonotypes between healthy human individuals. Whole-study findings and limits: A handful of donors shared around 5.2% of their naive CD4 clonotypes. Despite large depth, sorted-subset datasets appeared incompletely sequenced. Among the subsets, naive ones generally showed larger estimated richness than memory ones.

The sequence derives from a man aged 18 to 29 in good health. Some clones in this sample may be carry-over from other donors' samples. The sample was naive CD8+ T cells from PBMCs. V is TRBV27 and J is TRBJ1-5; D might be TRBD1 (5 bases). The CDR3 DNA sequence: TGTGCCAGCAGTTTACTGGGGGGTAATCAGCCCCAGCATTTT. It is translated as CASSLLGGNQPQHF.